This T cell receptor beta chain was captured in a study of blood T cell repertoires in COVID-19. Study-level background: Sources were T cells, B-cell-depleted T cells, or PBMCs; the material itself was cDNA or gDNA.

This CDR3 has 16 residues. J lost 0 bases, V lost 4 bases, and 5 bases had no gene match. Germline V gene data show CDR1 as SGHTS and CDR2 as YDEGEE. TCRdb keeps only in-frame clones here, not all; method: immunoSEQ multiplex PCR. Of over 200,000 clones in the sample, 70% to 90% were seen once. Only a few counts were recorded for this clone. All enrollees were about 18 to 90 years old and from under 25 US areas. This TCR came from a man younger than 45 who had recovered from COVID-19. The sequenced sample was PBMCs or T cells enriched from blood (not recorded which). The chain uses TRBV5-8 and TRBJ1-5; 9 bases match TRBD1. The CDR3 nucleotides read TGTGCCAGCAGCCACGGGACAGGGAATAGCAATCAGCCCCAGCATTTT. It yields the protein CASSHGTGNSNQPQHF.